Listed here are 14 T cell receptor beta chains from one sample, sequenced in a study of T cells in Graves' hyperthyroidism and ophthalmopathy. Amplified regions were TCR beta CDR3 sequences from RNA transcripts. First-round RT-PCR with HTBI primers amplified the TCR CDR3 region. Each CDR3 protein is one row after TCRdb ran MiXCR on the multiplex PCR reads. This sample carries around 600,000 distinct CDR3 sequences, 13% to 15% of them seen once, and the ten largest clones take roughly 7%. The sample taken for sequencing was blood. These receptors originate from a woman under 30 with Graves' ophthalmopathy.

This clonotype was recorded at least ten times. The CDR3 DNA is TGTGCCAGCAGTGTAGGACCCAATCAGCCCCAGCATTTT. It encodes CASSVGPNQPQHF. The V gene is TRBV2, the J gene TRBJ1-5; D call uncertain. The V and J ends lost 4 bases and 3 bases respectively, with 7 bases between them. CDR3 length equals 13 residues. Germline V lookup: CDR1 SNHLY, CDR2 FYNNEI.

The chain links TRBV7-9 to TRBJ2-1, with D perhaps assigned TRBD1 or TRBD2 (5 bases each). V was pared by 2 bases and J by 9 bases, with 20 bases between. Germline CDR1 and CDR2: SEHNR and FQNEAQ (reference sequence). The CDR3 sequence is 16 residues long. In nucleotides, the CDR3 is TGTGCCAGCAGCTTATTGGTAGCGTCAGGGCCCGGTGAGCAGTTCTTC. Protein sequence: CASSLLVASGPGEQFF.

Ten or more counts support this clonotype. This chain connects TRBV12-3 or TRBV12-4 to TRBJ2-7; 8 bases agree with TRBD1. Trimming took 1 base from V and 2 from J; bases not matched to a gene: 4. This CDR3 has 15 residues. The CDR3 nucleotides are TGTGCCAGCAGTTTAGGGACAGGGCCGGCCTACGAGCAGTACTTC. This sequence encodes CASSLGTGPAYEQYF.

Only a few counts were recorded for this clonotype. The chain employs TRBV9 and TRBJ2-1; TRBD2 matches at 7 bases. The trim removed 3 bases at V and 7 bases at J, leaving 7 bases unmatched. Germline V gene data show CDR1 as SGDLS and CDR2 as YYNGEE. The CDR3 is 14 amino acids. The CDR3 loop is CASSGPGTINEQFF. CDR3 coding DNA: TGTGCCAGCAGCGGTCCCGGGACTATAAATGAGCAGTTCTTC.

This clonotype was counted between two and nine times. This sequence joins TRBV20-1 and TRBJ2-2, with 10 bases identical to TRBD2. CDR3 length equals 18 residues. J gave up 0 bases and V 1 base, and 8 bases lay outside the gene matches. Germline V CDR1 and CDR2: DFQATT, SNEGSKA (reference sequence). CDR3 DNA sequence: TGCAGTGCTAGAGGAGGGAGAGCGGGAGGGACGAACACCGGGGAGCTGTTTTTT. This gives the protein CSARGGRAGGTNTGELFF.

The genes are TRBV18 and TRBJ2-7; 7 bases are shared with TRBD2. Trimming removed 0 bases from V and 4 bases from J; junction bases left unmatched: 9. The germline V gene encodes CDR1 KGHSH and CDR2 LQKENI. This CDR3 comprises 16 residues. The CDR3 is CASSPPAGDYRYEQYF. CDR3 nucleotides: TGTGCCAGCTCACCACCTGCGGGGGATTATAGATACGAGCAGTACTTC.

The chain employs TRBV7-9 and TRBJ1-6; D might be TRBD1 (5 bases). The V end lost 3 bases, the J end lost 7 bases, and 13 bases lay between the germline ends. Germline CDR1 and CDR2: SEHNR and FQNEAQ (reference sequence). CDR3 length: 15 residues. The CDR3: CASSFSGTVNSPLHF. The CDR3 coding sequence is TGTGCCAGCAGCTTTTCCGGGACGGTGAATTCACCCCTCCACTTT.

The rearrangement uses TRBV14 and TRBJ2-2; TRBD2 might be the D (5 bases). This CDR3 is 13 amino acids long. Germline lookup yields CDR1 SGHDN and CDR2 FVKESK. Trimming removed 4 bases at V and 6 bases at J, with 9 bases between. CDR3 sequence: CASSPWESGELFF. The CDR3 nucleotides read TGTGCCAGCAGCCCTTGGGAGTCCGGGGAGCTGTTTTTT.

This clonotype has only a few counts. This probably arose from a read error, given a far larger clone one base away. This chain links TRBV28 with TRBJ1-2, with TRBD1 identical over 7 bases. The V gene's germline CDR1 is MDHEN and CDR2 SYDVKM. This CDR3 has 13 amino acids. CDR3 nucleotides: TGTGCCAGCAGTTTGGACAGGAACTGTGGCTACACCTTC. Protein sequence: CASSLDRNCGYTF.

This clonotype was recorded at least ten times. The chain employs TRBV20-1 and TRBJ1-1, with 8 bases fitting TRBD1. This CDR3 has 13 amino acids. The germline gives CDR1 DFQATT, CDR2 SNEGSKA (reference sequence). The J segment lost 5 bases and the V segment lost 2 bases, leaving 4 bases of the junction unmatched. The CDR3 DNA follows: TGCAGTGCTAGACGGGACAGGTCGACTGAAGCTTTCTTT. Amino acid sequence: CSARRDRSTEAFF.

In its sample, this clonotype was seen a few times. The chain couples TRBV9 to TRBJ1-5, with 9 bases that match TRBD1. The CDR3 runs 17 residues. The J segment lost 3 bases and the V segment lost 4 bases, leaving 11 bases of the junction unmatched. The germline gives CDR1 SGDLS, CDR2 YYNGEE. The CDR3 nucleotides read TGTGCCAGCAGCATGGGACAGGGCCTAAATTCCAATCAGCCCCAGCATTTT. Translated: CASSMGQGLNSNQPQHF.

The sample holds a few counts of this clonotype. V is TRBV6-6 and J is TRBJ1-1, with TRBD1 as a possible D gene (6 bases). Germline V gives CDR1 MNHNY, CDR2 SVGAGI (reference sequence). Trimming took off 2 bases at V and 5 bases at J, with 15 bases between the two ends. This CDR3 region has 15 residues. The CDR3 DNA sequence: TGTGCCAGCAGTTACGGGGGCGTCGATCGGACTGAAGCTTTCTTT. This gives the protein CASSYGGVDRTEAFF.

This clonotype was seen a few times. V usage is TRBV5-5 and J usage is TRBJ1-5; TRBD1 aligns across 7 bases. CDR3 length: 17 amino acids. V gave up 0 bases and J gave up 0 bases; unmatched junction bases: 6. Germline V gene lookup returns CDR1 SGHKS and CDR2 YYEKEE (reference sequence). The CDR3 sequence is CASSLGDSSYSNQPQHF. The CDR3 nucleotides are TGTGCCAGCAGCTTGGGGGACAGCTCCTATAGCAATCAGCCCCAGCATTTT.

This clonotype was counted many times. V is TRBV18 and J is TRBJ2-7; 8 bases line up with TRBD2. The CDR3 spans 15 residues. CDR1 is KGHSH and CDR2 is LQKENI in the germline V gene. V shed 3 bases, J shed 4 bases, and the junction held 8 bases outside the gene matches. The CDR3 DNA sequence: TGTGCCAGCTCACCCTCCGAGACTAGCGTGTACGAGCAGTACTTC. Protein: CASSPSETSVYEQYF.